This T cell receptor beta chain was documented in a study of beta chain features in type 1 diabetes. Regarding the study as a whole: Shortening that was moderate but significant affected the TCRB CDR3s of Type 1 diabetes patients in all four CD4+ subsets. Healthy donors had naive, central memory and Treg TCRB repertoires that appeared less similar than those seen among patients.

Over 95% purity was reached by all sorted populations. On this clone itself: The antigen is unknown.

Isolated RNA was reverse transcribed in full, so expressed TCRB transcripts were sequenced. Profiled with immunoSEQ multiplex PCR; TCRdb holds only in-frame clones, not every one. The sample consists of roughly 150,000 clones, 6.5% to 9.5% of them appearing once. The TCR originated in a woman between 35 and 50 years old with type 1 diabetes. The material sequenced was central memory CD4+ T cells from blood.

Here the CDR3 DNA reads TGTGCCAGCAGTTTCCTATCCCCATATGAAGCTTTCTTT. This encodes CASSFLSPYEAFF. The V and J genes are TRBV28 and TRBJ1-1, with D unclear. This CDR3 spans 13 amino acids. Germline-derived CDR1 and CDR2 are MDHEN and SYDVKM. V was pared by 3 bases and J by 7 bases, with 12 bases between.